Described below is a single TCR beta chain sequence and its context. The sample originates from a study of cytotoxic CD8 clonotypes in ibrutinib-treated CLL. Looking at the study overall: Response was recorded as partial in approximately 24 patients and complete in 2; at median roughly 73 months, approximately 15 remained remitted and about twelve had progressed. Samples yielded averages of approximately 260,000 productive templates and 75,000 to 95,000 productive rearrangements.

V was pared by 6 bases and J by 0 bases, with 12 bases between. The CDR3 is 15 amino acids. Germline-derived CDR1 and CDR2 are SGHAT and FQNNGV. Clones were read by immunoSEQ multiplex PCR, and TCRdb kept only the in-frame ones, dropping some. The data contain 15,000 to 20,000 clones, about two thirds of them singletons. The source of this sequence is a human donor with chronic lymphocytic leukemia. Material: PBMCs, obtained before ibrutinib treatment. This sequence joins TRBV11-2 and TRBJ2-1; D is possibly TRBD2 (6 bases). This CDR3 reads CASSWDSSSYNEQFF. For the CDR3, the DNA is TGTGCCAGCAGTTGGGACTCCAGCTCCTACAATGAGCAGTTCTTC.